This passage covers 13 T cell receptor beta chains from one sample sequenced in a study of blood T cell repertoires in COVID-19 (dated by TCRdb to the early 2020s). Libraries were built with the immunoSEQ multiplex PCR assay. TCRdb retrieved this table from immuneACCESS and kept in-frame rearrangements only. Not all clones are present; in checked studies, unresolved V genes account for under half, and no reason is known for the remainder. Here the sample has some 47,000 clones; about nine tenths occur a single time. Clones ranked in the top ten supply approximately 4.9% of the sample. The sample comprised peripheral blood. Receptors originate from a man in his 70s with acute or convalescent COVID-19.

The chain combines TRBV14 with TRBJ2-7; D is possibly TRBD1 (6 bases). V dropped 1 base and J dropped 4 bases, with 17 bases sitting between them. In germline, CDR1 is SGHDN, CDR2 FVKESK. This CDR3 has 16 amino acids. The CDR3 bases are TGTGCCAGCAGCCAAGTCGTACTGGACAGAGAATACGAGCAGTACTTC. It translates to CASSQVVLDREYEQYF. Full variable domain (missing parts from reference TRBV14 and TRBJ2-7): EAGVTQFPSHSVIEKGQTVTLRCDPISGHDNLYWYRRVMGKEIKFLLHFVKESKQDESGMPNNRFLAERTGGTYSTLKVQPAELEDSGVYFCASSQVVLDREYEQYFGPGTRLTVT.

The chain has TRBV2 and TRBJ1-6, with 11 bases identical to TRBD1. CDR3 length: 13 amino acids. Germline V CDR1 and CDR2: SNHLY, FYNNEI. Trimming removed 4 bases from V and 16 bases from J; junction bases left unmatched: 6. CDR3 in DNA: TGTGCCAGCAGTGGGGACAGGGGGGCTCCTCTCCACTTT. It is translated as CASSGDRGAPLHF.

The chain combines TRBV28 with TRBJ2-7, with TRBD1 matching over 7 bases. CDR3 length: 15 amino acids. The J segment lost 1 base and the V segment lost 6 bases, leaving 9 bases of the junction unmatched. The germline CDR1 and CDR2 sequences are MDHEN and SYDVKM. The CDR3 nucleotides are TGTGCCAGCAGCAAACGCCGACAGGGTTCCTACGAGCAGTACTTC. Its translation is CASSKRRQGSYEQYF.

This clone was observed a single time. V is TRBV5-1 and J is TRBJ1-4; a weak D match, TRBD1 (6 bases). CDR1 is SGHRS and CDR2 is YFSETQ in the germline V gene. V was trimmed by 5 bases and J by 3 bases, leaving 14 bases between them. The CDR3 is 15 residues long. The CDR3 region is CASSRTGGPNEKLFF. As DNA, the CDR3 is TGCGCCAGCAGTCGAACCGGGGGGCCTAATGAAAAACTGTTTTTT.

The chain recombines TRBV6-5 with TRBJ1-2; 8 bases line up with TRBD1. V was clipped by 0 bases and J by 6 bases; unmatched bases: 3. Germline CDR1 reads MNHEY; CDR2 reads SVGAGI. The CDR3 loop spans 14 amino acids. CDR3 residues: CASSYSRTGNGYTF. CDR3 in DNA: TGTGCCAGCAGTTACTCACGGACAGGGAATGGCTACACCTTC.

The chain joins TRBV5-6 to TRBJ2-5; 9 bases map to TRBD2. J gave up 1 base and V 6 bases, and 7 bases lay outside the gene matches. Germline values: CDR1 SGHDT, CDR2 YYEEEE. This CDR3 contains 15 residues. CDR3 DNA sequence: TGTGCCAGCACTGAAAGCGGGGGGACCCAAGAGACCCAGTACTTC. As protein: CASTESGGTQETQYF. Together with reference TRBV5-6 and TRBJ2-5, the CDR3 gives the full variable domain: DAGVTQSPTHLIKTRGQQVTLRCSPKSGHDTVSWYQQALGQGPQFIFQYYEEEERQRGNFPDRFSGHQFPNYSSELNVNALLLGDSALYLCASTESGGTQETQYFGPGTRLLVL.

The chain recombines TRBV6-5 with TRBJ2-7, with 7 bases identical to TRBD2. CDR1 and CDR2 from the germline V gene are MNHEY and SVGAGI. The length of the CDR3 is 15 residues. J was trimmed by 2 bases and V by 7 bases; bases with no gene match: 11. The CDR3 DNA reads as TGTGCCAGCACCGCTGGAGCGGGAAAAACCTACGAGCAGTACTTC. Protein: CASTAGAGKTYEQYF.

This sequence joins TRBV4-3 and TRBJ2-7; TRBD1 aligns across 7 bases. The CDR3 is 15 residues long. V was pared by 4 bases and J by 3 bases, with 9 bases of the junction left unmatched. Per the germline V gene, CDR1 is LGHNA and CDR2 is YSLEER. Here the CDR3 DNA reads TGCGCCAGCAGCCTAAGGACAGGATTTGGCTACGAGCAGTACTTC. This codes for CASSLRTGFGYEQYF.

This rearrangement joins TRBV15 to TRBJ1-2; perhaps TRBD1 as D (5 bases). Looked up from germline, CDR1 is LNHNV and CDR2 is YYDKDF (reference sequence). The CDR3 runs 16 residues. Trimming removed 3 bases at V and 4 bases at J, with 18 bases between. CDR3 sequence (DNA): TGTGCCACCAGCAGGAGGAGGGCGGGGGACGGCTATGGCTACACCTTC. As protein: CATSRRRAGDGYGYTF.

The J gene is TRBJ1-5, the V gene TRBV6-2 or TRBV6-3; 10 bases match TRBD1. Looked up from germline, CDR1 is MNHEY and CDR2 is SVGEGT. Trimming cost V 2 bases and J 2 bases; bases outside gene matches: 6. This CDR3 has 17 residues. CDR3 in DNA: TGTGCCAGCAGTTACCCGGGACAGGGGACCGGCAATCAGCCCCAGCATTTT. It encodes CASSYPGQGTGNQPQHF.

This chain connects TRBV15 to TRBJ1-4; 9 bases match TRBD1. The germline gives CDR1 LNHNV, CDR2 YYDKDF (reference sequence). With 0 bases clipped from V and 4 bases from J, the junction kept 9 bases outside the gene matches. The CDR3 consists of 18 residues. In nucleotides, the CDR3 is TGTGCCACCAGCAGAGACCTCCCCCGGGACAGGGTTAATGAAAAACTGTTTTTT. Residues: CATSRDLPRDRVNEKLFF.

Concerning this clone itself: The junction departs from germline at one end; a sequencing error may be responsible. The gene calls are TRBV18 and TRBJ1-2; the match to TRBD1 covers 10 bases. Germline CDR1 KGHSH, CDR2 LQKENI. The CDR3 consists of 12 residues. DNA for the CDR3: TGTGCCAGCTCACCCCGGGACAGGGGTATCGCCTTC. Protein: CASSPRDRGIAF.

The V gene is TRBV19, the J gene TRBJ1-4, with 7 bases lining up with TRBD1. This CDR3 is 14 amino acids long. Germline-derived CDR1 and CDR2 are LNHDA and SQIVND (reference sequence). V shed 6 bases, J shed 3 bases, and the junction held 4 bases outside the gene matches. CDR3 nucleotide sequence: TGTGCCAGTAGACTCGGGACAGCTAATGAAAAACTGTTTTTT. Its protein product is CASRLGTANEKLFF.